This T cell receptor (beta chain) was captured by sequencing in a study of graft-versus-host responses after intestinal transplantation. General observations from the study: Researchers found GvH clones in recipient marrow, and some showed up first in ileum or blood.

Remarks on this clone: The antigen remains unidentified.

Each post-transplant marrow sample came from the posterior iliac crest or another site. Clones were read by immunoSEQ multiplex PCR, and TCRdb kept only the in-frame ones, dropping some. The sample records approximately 70,000 clones, just under 95% being singletons. Losses at the gene ends were 3 bases for V and 0 bases for J; bases not matched to a gene: 4. The CDR3 is 15 amino acids. Germline CDR1 and CDR2: GTSNPN and SVGIG (reference sequence). The sequence came from a human patient who received an intestinal transplant, so some T cells may come from the graft donor. Sequences were derived from bone marrow, sampled approximately 700 days after intestinal transplantation. This chain joins TRBV30 and TRBJ2-4, with TRBD1 identical over 8 bases. CDR3 loop: CAWRAGQVAKNIQYF. The CDR3, as DNA: TGTGCCTGGAGGGCGGGACAGGTAGCCAAAAACATTCAGTACTTC. Combining the CDR3 with reference TRBV30 and TRBJ2-4 gives the whole variable domain SQTIHQWPATLVQPVGSPLSLECTVEGTSNPNLYWYRQAAGRGLQLLFYSVGIGQISSEVPQNLSASRPQDRQFILSSKKLLLSDSGFYLCAWRAGQVAKNIQYFGAGTRLSVL.